The 32 T cell receptor beta chains below all came from one sample that was sequenced in a study of human T cells and chemical hapten exposure. Noted time point: pre-sensitization, week 0. As to treatment: therapeutic diphenylcyclopropenone sensitization with weekly scalp DPC. MiXCR was run by TCRdb on the RACE reads, yielding one entry per CDR3 protein. The repertoire includes roughly 380,000 distinct CDR3 sequences, 5.1% of them detected once, and 2% to 3% sits in the top ten. Sequencing was performed on whole blood, taken in connection with sensitization to the hapten diphenylcyclopropenone (DPC). All receptors derive from a woman in her forties or fifties with alopecia areata. Some clones in this sample may be carry-over from other donors' samples.

This clonotype was counted at least ten times. The rearrangement links TRBV11-2 to TRBJ2-1, with TRBD1 matching 10 bases. J gave up 8 bases and V 1 base, and 5 bases lay outside the gene matches. Germline CDR1 is SGHAT and CDR2 is FQNNGV. This CDR3 contains 15 residues. The CDR3 protein is CASSLVDRGRDEQFF. CDR3 nucleotides: TGTGCCAGCAGCTTAGTGGACAGGGGGAGAGATGAGCAGTTCTTC.

This clonotype has a count of ten or more. J is TRBJ2-3 and V is TRBV9; D unclear. V lost 0 bases to trimming and J lost 7 bases, with 3 bases between them. Germline V gives CDR1 SGDLS, CDR2 YYNGEE. The CDR3 runs 11 residues. The CDR3 nucleotides read TGTGCCAGCAGCGTAGACAATACGCAGTATTTT. This codes for CASSVDNTQYF.

This clonotype was detected ten times or more. The chain uses TRBV6-5 and TRBJ1-5; 10 bases line up with TRBD1. The germline CDR1 and CDR2 sequences are MNHEY and SVGAGI. This CDR3 contains 15 residues. V shed 0 bases and J 5 bases; nucleotides not matched to a gene: 1. The CDR3 bases are TGTGCCAGCAGTTACTCAGGGACAGGGGATCAGCCCCAGCATTTT. Translating gives CASSYSGTGDQPQHF.

Ten or more counts support this clonotype. The J gene is TRBJ2-5, the V gene TRBV12-3 or TRBV12-4; possible D gene TRBD1, 7 bases. The V gene lost 7 bases and the J gene lost 5 bases, with 14 bases spanning the gap. This CDR3 region has 13 residues. The CDR3 nucleotides are TGTGCCAGCAATGGAGGGGGCCGCGAGACCCAGTACTTC. Translating it yields CASNGGGRETQYF.

This clonotype was recorded at least ten times. This chain joins TRBV5-6 and TRBJ2-3; D is tentatively TRBD1 or TRBD2 (5 bases each). CDR1 is SGHDT, CDR2 YYEEEE, per germline. Trimming removed 6 bases at V and 0 bases at J, with 11 bases between. This CDR3 has 14 residues. This CDR3 reads CASIGTGSTDTQYF. The CDR3 nucleotides are TGTGCCAGCATCGGGACGGGAAGCACAGATACGCAGTATTTT.

This clonotype was counted many times. This rearrangement joins TRBV15 to TRBJ2-3; D unresolved. The ends were cut back, 1 base at V and 4 bases at J, with 6 bases in the middle. The CDR3 runs to 13 residues. Germline lookup yields CDR1 LNHNV and CDR2 YYDKDF (reference sequence). CDR3 in amino acids: CATSRGVPDTQYF. Written as DNA, the CDR3 is TGTGCCACCAGCAGAGGAGTGCCAGATACGCAGTATTTT.

CDR3 loop: CASSLAIRVRTDTQYF. CDR3 DNA: TGTGCCAGCAGCTTAGCGATCAGGGTCCGCACAGATACGCAGTATTTT. This chain links TRBV7-9 with TRBJ2-3; D might be TRBD1 (5 bases). Germline-derived CDR1 and CDR2 are SEHNR and FQNEAQ (reference sequence). The V end lost 0 bases, the J end lost 1 base, and 11 bases lay between the germline ends. The CDR3 spans 16 residues.

To note about this clonotype: This clone may be a read error of a much larger clone one base away. This rearrangement joins TRBV11-2 to TRBJ1-2; 12 positions agree with TRBD1. CDR3 length: 16 amino acids. In germline, CDR1 is SGHAT, CDR2 FQNNGV. DNA of the CDR3: TGTGCCAGCAGCTCAAGGGACAGGGGGCTTAACTATGGCTACGCCTTC. Translating gives CASSSRDRGLNYGYAF.

This clonotype was counted many times. V and J are TRBV29-1 and TRBJ2-3, with D perhaps given as TRBD1 or TRBD2 (5 bases each). V lost 6 bases and J lost 2, with 12 bases in between. From germline, CDR1 is SQVTM and CDR2 ANQGSEA. This CDR3 contains 13 residues. The CDR3, as DNA: TGCAGCGTCAGTGAGGGGACCACAGATACGCAGTATTTT. Translating gives CSVSEGTTDTQYF.

The chain employs TRBV11-2 and TRBJ2-5, with D maybe TRBD2 (7 bases). The germline V and J ends were trimmed by 1 base and 0 bases, with 9 bases remaining between them. Germline V lookup: CDR1 SGHAT, CDR2 FQNNGV. This CDR3 region has 15 residues. CDR3 residues: CASSLGGGNQETQYF. The CDR3 nucleotides read TGTGCCAGCAGCTTAGGGGGGGGCAACCAAGAGACCCAGTACTTC.

This clonotype was observed at least ten times. This chain connects TRBV12-5 to TRBJ2-2; unclear D gene. The CDR3 extends over 18 amino acids. Germline V gene sequence: CDR1 LGHNT, CDR2 FRNRAP. Trimming left V 0 bases short and J 5 bases short, with 19 bases between. The CDR3 nucleotides are TGTGCTAGTGGTTTGGTACTTGGCCGGGTAGTTGGTACCGGGGAGCTGTTTTTT. Amino acid sequence: CASGLVLGRVVGTGELFF.

This clonotype was seen ten or more times. The gene calls are TRBV2 and TRBJ2-1; D is uncertain. CDR3 length: 13 amino acids. V was cut by 3 bases and J by 16 bases, with 19 bases left in between. Per the germline V gene, CDR1 is SNHLY and CDR2 is FYNNEI. The CDR3 DNA reads as TGTGCCAGCAGTGAGACCGGGCCCTTTGTTAGTTTCTTC. Its translation: CASSETGPFVSFF. The whole variable domain, filled in from reference TRBV2 and TRBJ2-1, reads EPEVTQTPSHQVTQMGQEVILRCVPISNHLYFYWYRQILGQKVEFLVSFYNNEISEKSEIFDDQFSVERPDGSNFTLKIRSTKLEDSAMYFCASSETGPFVSFFGPGTRLTVL.

This clonotype came up a few times. The gene calls are TRBV28 and TRBJ1-1; TRBD1 matches at 7 bases. Germline CDR1 and CDR2: MDHEN and SYDVKM. This CDR3 spans 12 amino acids. Unmatched junction bases numbered 11, after V lost 8 bases and J lost 11 bases. The CDR3 region has the DNA TGTGCCAGCTCTATTCTACAGGGGCGTGCTTTCTTT. The encoded protein is CASSILQGRAFF.

This clonotype was seen a few times. V gene TRBV25-1 combines with J gene TRBJ2-7, with D perhaps TRBD1 (6 bases). This CDR3 has 13 amino acids. V was cut by 2 bases and J by 5 bases, with 10 bases left in between. CDR1 and CDR2 (germline): MGHDK, SYGVNS. The CDR3 loop reads CASSEGPGDEQYF. In DNA form, the CDR3 reads TGTGCCAGCAGTGAAGGCCCAGGGGACGAGCAGTACTTC.

This clonotype was picked up many times. The chain carries TRBV27 and TRBJ2-7; D possibly corresponds to TRBD1 (6 bases). CDR1 MNHEY and CDR2 SMNVEV come from the germline V gene (reference sequence). CDR3 size: 15 residues. V lost 4 bases, J lost 0 bases, and 13 bases lay in between. CDR3 DNA: TGTGCCAGCAGTTCGCCCGGGACACGCTCCTACGAGCAGTACTTC. It is translated as CASSSPGTRSYEQYF.

This clonotype was counted many times. J is TRBJ1-6 and V is TRBV12-3 or TRBV12-4, with 11 bases lining up with TRBD1. This CDR3 spans 15 amino acids. V gave up 5 bases and J gave up 10 bases; unmatched junction bases: 7. The CDR3, as DNA: TGTGCCAGCAGTCCAGGACAGGGGGCAGGGTCACCCCTCCACTTT. Translation: CASSPGQGAGSPLHF.

This chain links TRBV4-2 with TRBJ1-3; D remains ambiguous. Germline V lookup: CDR1 LGHNA, CDR2 YNFKEQ. V shed 1 base and J shed 3 bases, with 10 bases lying between them. The CDR3 covers 15 residues. CDR3 residues: CASSQVQGIGNTIYF. The DNA of the CDR3 is TGTGCCAGCAGCCAAGTACAAGGGATTGGAAACACCATATATTTT.

Ten or more counts support this clonotype. This chain uses TRBV4-3 with TRBJ2-7; D call uncertain. The germline V and J ends were trimmed by 0 bases and 2 bases, with 11 bases remaining between them. This CDR3 has 15 amino acids. CDR1 LGHNA and CDR2 YSLEER come from the germline V gene. For the CDR3, the DNA is TGCGCCAGCAGCCAAGAGAGGCAGGCGACCTACGAGCAGTACTTC. The encoded protein is CASSQERQATYEQYF.

V is TRBV12-3 or TRBV12-4 and J is TRBJ2-1, with D maybe TRBD2 (6 bases). V lost 5 bases and J 6 bases, leaving 14 bases between the germline ends. The length of the CDR3 is 14 residues. The CDR3 is CASSRERGFNEQFF. The CDR3 DNA is TGTGCCAGCAGTCGGGAGAGAGGCTTCAATGAGCAGTTCTTC.

This clonotype has ten or more counts. This chain uses TRBV10-2 with TRBJ1-5; D ambiguous. Germline-derived CDR1 and CDR2 are WSHSY and SAAADI. Trimming pared 4 bases from V and 4 bases from J, leaving 14 bases between. The CDR3 extends over 15 amino acids. The CDR3: CASSVSSAGNQPQHF. CDR3 nucleotides: TGCGCCAGCAGTGTCTCGTCAGCCGGGAATCAGCCCCAGCATTTT.

This clonotype was observed a handful of times. The CDR3 reads CASSYSGVFDYGYTF. CDR3 DNA: TGTGCCAGCAGTTACTCCGGAGTTTTCGACTATGGCTACACCTTC. J is TRBJ1-2 and V is TRBV6-5; D is unclear. This CDR3 is 15 amino acids long. The V end was cut by 0 bases, the J end by 3 bases, with 11 bases between. The germline gives CDR1 MNHEY, CDR2 SVGAGI.

This sequence joins TRBV2 and TRBJ1-1; the match to TRBD1 covers 7 bases. The CDR3 has 15 amino acids. Germline CDR1 is SNHLY and CDR2 is FYNNEI. With V trimmed by 7 bases and J by 4 bases, 12 bases remained unmatched. CDR3 protein: CASILRGGMGTEAFF. CDR3 bases: TGTGCCAGCATTCTCAGGGGGGGAATGGGCACTGAAGCTTTCTTT.

This clonotype showed up many times. A much larger clone differs by one base, so this may be a read error. The chain couples TRBV28 to TRBJ2-3; D unclear. CDR1 is MDHEN, CDR2 SYDVKM, per germline. This CDR3 has 12 amino acids. Trimming removed 4 bases from V and 3 bases from J, with 5 bases in between. The CDR3 loop reads CASSSQTDTQYF. CDR3 nucleotides: TGTGCCAGCAGTTCCCAGACAGATACGCAGTATTTT. The full variable domain, completed using reference TRBV28 and TRBJ2-3, is DVKVTQSSRYLVKRTGEKVFLECVQDMDHENMFWYRQDPGLGLRLIYFSYDVKMKEKGDIPEGYSVSREKKERFSLILESASTNQTSMYLCASSSQTDTQYFGPGTRLTVL.

This clonotype has just a few counts. CDR3 sequence: CASKGGYTEAFF. For the CDR3, the DNA is TGTGCCAGCAAGGGGGGGTATACTGAAGCTTTCTTT. V usage is TRBV2 and J usage is TRBJ1-1; TRBD1 is a possible D gene (6 bases). The V gene lost 7 bases and the J gene lost 5 bases, with 11 bases spanning the gap. Germline-derived CDR1 and CDR2 are SNHLY and FYNNEI. CDR3 length: 12 amino acids.

This clonotype was seen at least ten times. This sequence joins TRBV29-1 and TRBJ1-1, with TRBD1 as a possible D gene (5 bases). Germline V gene sequence: CDR1 SQVTM, CDR2 ANQGSEA. This CDR3 has 13 residues. V dropped 5 bases and J dropped 1 base, with 11 bases sitting between them. CDR3: CSVFDSRNTEAFF. CDR3 nucleotide sequence: TGCAGCGTTTTCGACAGCAGGAACACTGAAGCTTTCTTT.

There are many counts of this clonotype. The chain recombines TRBV11-2 with TRBJ2-5, with 9 bases matching TRBD2. Germline V gives CDR1 SGHAT, CDR2 FQNNGV. The CDR3 runs 14 residues. The trim removed 5 bases at V and 1 base at J, leaving 2 bases unmatched. The CDR3 region is CASSPAGGQETQYF. In DNA, the CDR3 is TGTGCCAGCAGCCCAGCGGGAGGCCAAGAGACCCAGTACTTC.

This clonotype was recorded a few times. The V and J genes are TRBV6-1 and TRBJ2-3; TRBD2 aligns across 8 bases. This CDR3 is built from 14 residues. CDR1 is MNHNS, CDR2 SASEGT, per germline. V gave up 7 bases and J gave up 2 bases; unmatched junction bases: 5. CDR3 DNA sequence: TGTGCCAGCAAGGCGGGAGGTCCCACAGATACGCAGTATTTT. It specifies CASKAGGPTDTQYF.

Many counts were recorded for this clonotype. V usage is TRBV6-6 and J usage is TRBJ1-1; TRBD1 might be the D (5 bases). Trimming cost V 5 bases and J 8 bases, with 12 bases left between them. CDR1 and CDR2 from the germline V gene are MNHNY and SVGAGI (reference sequence). This CDR3 has 12 amino acids. Here the CDR3 reads CASSLPDREAFF. CDR3 sequence (DNA): TGTGCCAGCAGTCTCCCCGACAGAGAAGCTTTCTTT.

This CDR3 is CAISIDTANYGYTF. The CDR3 nucleotides are TGTGCCATCAGTATCGACACCGCTAACTATGGCTACACCTTC. This sequence joins TRBV10-3 and TRBJ1-2, with D uncertain. Trimming took 5 bases from V and 0 from J, leaving 10 bases between them. This CDR3 is built from 14 residues. Germline loops: CDR1 ENHRY, CDR2 SYGVKD.

This chain uses TRBV28 with TRBJ1-6; 7 nucleotides agree with TRBD1. This CDR3 region has 14 residues. Germline assignment: CDR1 MDHEN and CDR2 SYDVKM. Trimming took 3 bases from V and 9 from J; bases not matched to a gene: 5. As DNA, the CDR3 is TGTGCCAGCAGTTTTCGACAGGGCAGTTCACCCCTCCACTTT. It yields the protein CASSFRQGSSPLHF.

This clonotype was recorded many times. The genes are TRBV13 and TRBJ2-5, with a weak D call TRBD1 (5 bases). Germline CDR1 reads PRHDT; CDR2 reads FYEKMQ (reference sequence). Trimming removed 1 base at V and 2 bases at J, with 5 bases between. The CDR3 consists of 13 residues. The CDR3 region is CASSLDRQETQYF. CDR3 in DNA: TGTGCCAGCAGCTTAGACAGGCAAGAGACCCAGTACTTC.

The V gene is TRBV18, the J gene TRBJ1-1; D is unclear. CDR1 and CDR2 (germline): KGHSH, LQKENI. The CDR3 consists of 14 residues. V lost 3 bases to trimming and J lost 7 bases, with 15 bases between them. The CDR3 loop reads CASSPSGRPYEAFF. The CDR3 DNA is TGTGCCAGCTCACCCTCCGGCAGACCCTATGAAGCTTTCTTT.